A single sample gave rise to the 20 T cell receptor beta chains below, sequenced in a study of blood T cell repertoires in COVID-19. Profiled with immunoSEQ multiplex PCR; TCRdb holds only in-frame clones, not every one. The repertoire holds 15,000 to 20,000 clones, around 80% seen once, with 11% to 15% in the top ten. The sequenced sample was peripheral blood. These receptors were obtained from a middle-aged man with active or convalescent COVID-19.

The V call is TRBV11-2, the J call TRBJ1-1; D unresolved. The CDR3 has 15 residues. Germline CDR1 is SGHAT and CDR2 is FQNNGV. V lost 9 bases to trimming and J lost 0 bases, with 17 bases between them. In nucleotides, the CDR3 is TGTGCCAGTAACGAGATGAATAATATGAACACTGAAGCTTTCTTT. Translating gives CASNEMNNMNTEAFF.

The V gene is TRBV27, the J gene TRBJ1-1; D may be TRBD1 (5 bases). From germline, CDR1 is MNHEY and CDR2 SMNVEV (reference sequence). With 3 bases removed from V and 5 bases from J, the gap between germline ends came to 13 bases. The CDR3 runs 14 residues. The CDR3 loop is CASSFRGAGTEAFF. The CDR3 nucleotides are TGTGCCAGCAGTTTTAGGGGCGCGGGGACTGAAGCTTTCTTT.

The rearrangement links TRBV6-5 to TRBJ1-5; D uncertain. V lost 1 base and J 9 bases, leaving 7 bases between the germline ends. Per the germline V gene, CDR1 is MNHEY and CDR2 is SVGAGI. The CDR3 is made up of 12 amino acids. The CDR3, as DNA: TGTGCCAGCAGTTACTTCACTCGGCCCCAGCATTTT. Its protein is CASSYFTRPQHF.

The chain uses TRBV29-1 and TRBJ2-1, with D possibly matching TRBD2 (5 bases). CDR3 length: 14 amino acids. CDR1 SQVTM and CDR2 ANQGSEA come from the germline V gene. V lost 3 bases and J 0 bases, leaving 9 bases between the germline ends. The CDR3 here is CSVEVGSSYNEQFF. CDR3 DNA sequence: TGCAGCGTTGAGGTGGGGAGCTCCTACAATGAGCAGTTCTTC.

The J gene is TRBJ1-5, the V gene TRBV4-3; D unclear. This CDR3 has 13 residues. V was pared by 2 bases and J by 5 bases, with 7 bases between. Germline lookup yields CDR1 LGHNA and CDR2 YSLEER. This CDR3 reads CASSQTSYQPQHF. The CDR3 region has the DNA TGCGCCAGCAGCCAAACCAGTTATCAGCCCCAGCATTTT.

On this clone: One junction end disagrees with the germline gene, perhaps due to a read error. The gene calls are TRBV30 and TRBJ1-1, with 8 bases identical to TRBD1. CDR1 is GTSNPN, CDR2 SVGIG, per germline (reference sequence). The CDR3 is 16 residues long. The CDR3 nucleotides are TGTGCCTGGGGGAATCCAGGGGGCCGGATGAATACTGAAGCTTTCTTT. Translated, it gives CAWGNPGGRMNTEAFF.

The rearrangement joins TRBV19 to TRBJ1-1; D is possibly TRBD1 (5 bases). From germline, CDR1 is LNHDA and CDR2 SQIVND (reference sequence). V was cut by 4 bases and J by 5 bases, with 14 bases left in between. This CDR3 comprises 14 residues. The CDR3 DNA follows: TGTGCCAGTAGTACGGGGAGGGAGGGGACTGAAGCTTTCTTT. It yields the protein CASSTGREGTEAFF.

The gene calls are TRBV4-1 and TRBJ1-5, with 7 bases lining up with TRBD1. Looked up from germline, CDR1 is MGHRA and CDR2 is YSYEKL. This CDR3 region has 15 residues. The ends lost 0 bases at V and 9 bases at J; junction bases unmatched: 8. As DNA, the CDR3 is TGCGCCAGCAGCCAAGAAAACAGGGGCGGAAGGCCCCAGCATTTT. This translates into CASSQENRGGRPQHF.

The chain joins TRBV4-3 to TRBJ2-7, with 7 bases that match TRBD1. After removal of 1 base from V and 2 bases from J, the junction contained 14 bases not matched to a gene. The CDR3 consists of 18 residues. Germline CDR1 reads LGHNA; CDR2 reads YSLEER. As DNA, the CDR3 is TGCGCCAGCAGCCAAGTTAGGGGCAACAGGGGATGGGCCTACGAGCAGTACTTC. Protein product: CASSQVRGNRGWAYEQYF.

CDR3 loop: CASSQGDRGGNEQYF. CDR3 DNA sequence: TGCGCCAGCAGCCAAGGGGACCGAGGGGGCAACGAGCAGTACTTC. The genes are TRBV4-1 and TRBJ2-7; 7 bases align to TRBD1. CDR1 is MGHRA, CDR2 YSYEKL, per germline. The trim removed 1 base at V and 5 bases at J, leaving 8 bases unmatched. The CDR3 is made up of 15 amino acids.

V is TRBV6-4 and J is TRBJ2-1; TRBD2 might be the D (6 bases). V dropped 3 bases and J dropped 9 bases, with 12 bases sitting between them. The CDR3 has 13 residues. Germline V gene lookup returns CDR1 MRHNA and CDR2 SNTAGT. CDR3 sequence: CASSEDGAGEQFF. In DNA, the CDR3 is TGTGCCAGCAGTGAAGATGGAGCGGGTGAGCAGTTCTTC.

This clone was counted only a few times. The chain links TRBV29-1 to TRBJ2-2; 10 bases are a match to TRBD1. This CDR3 region has 14 residues. The germline V gene encodes CDR1 SQVTM and CDR2 ANQGSEA. Germline trimming cut 4 bases from V and 4 bases from J; bases unmatched to any gene: 3. CDR3 DNA sequence: TGCAGCGTTGTGGGACAGGGGACCACCGGGGAGCTGTTTTTT. This encodes CSVVGQGTTGELFF.

The V call is TRBV11-2, the J call TRBJ2-1; 11 bases match TRBD2. Per the germline V gene, CDR1 is SGHAT and CDR2 is FQNNGV. This CDR3 region has 15 residues. Trimming at V came to 5 bases and at J to 4 bases, leaving 4 bases not matched to a gene. In nucleotides, the CDR3 is TGTGCCAGCAGCCTTAGCGGGGGGGCTTACAATGAGCAGTTCTTC. Its protein is CASSLSGGAYNEQFF.

This clone was seen just once. V gene TRBV9 combines with J gene TRBJ1-6; 8 nucleotides agree with TRBD1. J was trimmed by 0 bases and V by 4 bases; bases with no gene match: 6. The germline CDR1 and CDR2 sequences are SGDLS and YYNGEE. The length of the CDR3 is 17 residues. CDR3 in amino acids: CASSPTGALSYNSPLHF. The CDR3 DNA reads as TGTGCCAGCAGCCCGACAGGGGCCCTCTCCTATAATTCACCCCTCCACTTT.

In this sample, this clone turned up once. V gene TRBV2 combines with J gene TRBJ2-5, with D perhaps matching TRBD2 (6 bases). Trimming left V 6 bases short and J 4 bases short, with 15 bases between. Germline values: CDR1 SNHLY, CDR2 FYNNEI. This CDR3 region has 14 residues. CDR3 nucleotide sequence: TGTGCCAGCAGACGACTAGTTTCGGGAGAGACCCAGTACTTC. Its translation is CASRRLVSGETQYF.

This clone has just a few counts. The chain carries TRBV7-9 and TRBJ2-3, with TRBD1 matching over 7 bases. The CDR3 runs 15 residues. V lost 5 bases, J lost 3 bases, and 8 bases stayed unmatched. In germline, CDR1 is SEHNR, CDR2 FQNEAQ (reference sequence). The CDR3 region has the DNA TGTGCCAGCAGCGCCGCCAGGGGGAGTACAGATACGCAGTATTTT. Translated, it gives CASSAARGSTDTQYF.

The rearrangement uses TRBV6-5 and TRBJ1-5; D is perhaps TRBD1 (5 bases). The CDR3 is 14 amino acids. Trimming removed 7 bases from V and 7 bases from J, with 17 bases in between. Germline CDR1 MNHEY, CDR2 SVGAGI. The CDR3 region has the DNA TGTGCCAGCAATCCGGCCAGGGAAAGACAGCCCCAGCATTTT. This codes for CASNPARERQPQHF.

This chain joins TRBV7-8 and TRBJ1-2; TRBD1 matches 7 bases. The CDR3 is 15 amino acids. Trimming at V came to 5 bases and at J to 3 bases, leaving 9 bases not matched to a gene. Germline V gives CDR1 SGHVS, CDR2 FQNEAQ. The CDR3 DNA reads as TGTGCCAGCAGCGTCGACAGGGTTTTTGACTATGGCTACACCTTC. Its protein product is CASSVDRVFDYGYTF.

The chain uses TRBV6-1 and TRBJ2-5; D is uncertain. The germline CDR1 and CDR2 sequences are MNHNS and SASEGT. CDR3 length equals 14 residues. V was clipped by 0 bases and J by 5 bases, with 10 bases between them. Written as DNA, the CDR3 is TGTGCCAGCAGTGAAGCACATGCGAGGGAGACCCAGTACTTC. Protein product: CASSEAHARETQYF.

The count of this clone is one. One end of the junction does not line up with germline, which may come from a read error. The chain is built from TRBV5-4 and TRBJ2-1, with 9 bases fitting TRBD2. Germline V gene sequence: CDR1 SGHNT, CDR2 YYREEE (reference sequence). The CDR3 consists of 13 residues. The CDR3, as DNA: TGTGCCAGCAGCTTGGAGGCGGCTAGCGGGGCTCTCTTC. Encoded protein: CASSLEAASGALF.